A single sample is the source of the 27 T cell receptor beta chains below, sequenced in a study of Graves' ophthalmopathy and Graves' hyperthyroidism. Amplification of the TCR beta CDR3 regions used RNA transcripts (as template). RT-PCR with HTBI primers came first, then second-round multiplex PCR. MiXCR was run by TCRdb on the multiplex PCR reads, yielding one entry per CDR3 protein. The sample holds roughly 350,000 distinct CDR3 sequences; approximately 18% are singletons and the top ten take 2% to 3%. Sequenced: peripheral blood. The receptors were gathered from an adult woman with stable Graves' hyperthyroidism.

This clonotype was counted many times. The V call is TRBV10-3, the J call TRBJ2-5, with 7 bases that match TRBD1. V gave up 10 bases and J gave up 3 bases; unmatched junction bases: 5. Germline lookup yields CDR1 ENHRY and CDR2 SYGVKD. The CDR3 contains 12 residues. DNA of the CDR3: TGTGCCACCGGACAGGTGGAAGAGACCCAGTACTTC. Its protein product is CATGQVEETQYF.

The chain has TRBV6-2 or TRBV6-3 and TRBJ1-1; 10 bases align to TRBD1. V gave up 6 bases and J gave up 5 bases; unmatched junction bases: 3. Germline lookup yields CDR1 MNHEY and CDR2 SVGEGT. The CDR3 length is 13 residues. CDR3 amino acids: CASRDRGHTEAFF. The CDR3, as DNA: TGTGCCAGCAGAGACAGGGGGCATACTGAAGCTTTCTTT.

This clonotype was seen repeatedly, ten times or more. The V gene is TRBV27, the J gene TRBJ1-3, with D hard to call. V was shortened by 4 bases and J by 3 bases, with 16 bases between the two germline ends. Germline V gene data show CDR1 as MNHEY and CDR2 as SMNVEV (reference sequence). The CDR3 length is 16 residues. The CDR3 loop is CASSSDLPAFGNTIYF. For the CDR3, the DNA is TGTGCCAGCAGTTCCGATCTTCCTGCTTTTGGAAACACCATATATTTT.

This clonotype has a count of ten or more. The gene calls are TRBV28 and TRBJ2-7, with D hard to call. The CDR3 length is 12 residues. Germline V gene lookup returns CDR1 MDHEN and CDR2 SYDVKM. V gave up 8 bases and J gave up 2 bases, with 10 bases separating them. CDR3 coding DNA: TGTGCCAGCGCGGTCGACACCTACGAGCAGTACTTC. This gives the protein CASAVDTYEQYF.

As regards this clonotype: This may come from a read error, since a much larger clone is one base off. The gene calls are TRBV28 and TRBJ2-2; the D gene is possibly TRBD2 (5 bases). Germline CDR1 and CDR2: MDHEN and SYDVKM. The CDR3 has 15 amino acids. The CDR3 coding sequence is TGTGCCAGCAGTTTAATAGGTGGGAACACCGGGGAGCTGTGTTTT. Translation: CASSLIGGNTGELCF.

This clonotype occurred many times. The V call is TRBV11-2, the J call TRBJ1-2, with D possibly being TRBD1 (5 bases). V was pared by 6 bases and J by 2 bases, with 10 bases between. Germline assignment: CDR1 SGHAT and CDR2 FQNNGV. The CDR3 extends over 13 amino acids. CDR3 protein: CASSWDGNYGYTF. The CDR3 DNA follows: TGTGCCAGCAGTTGGGACGGGAACTATGGCTACACCTTC.

This clonotype showed up many times. One end of the junction varies from germline; a read error may be responsible. The chain carries TRBV15 and TRBJ2-2; D is possibly TRBD1 or TRBD2 (5 bases each). Germline V gene data show CDR1 as LNHNV and CDR2 as YYDKDF (reference sequence). This CDR3 is 14 amino acids long. CDR3 loop: CATSRAGQTGELFF. The DNA of the CDR3 is TGTGCCACCAGCAGAGCGGGGCAGACCGGGGAACTGTTTTTT.

This clonotype was counted many times. V and J are TRBV4-1 and TRBJ2-7; D is possibly TRBD1 or TRBD2 (5 bases each). This CDR3 is 14 amino acids long. Trimming removed 5 bases at V and 0 bases at J, with 11 bases between. Germline lookup yields CDR1 MGHRA and CDR2 YSYEKL. In DNA form, the CDR3 reads TGCGCCAGCAGCTCCCGGGACGGCTCCTACGAGCAGTACTTC. It encodes CASSSRDGSYEQYF.

At least ten counts were recorded for this clonotype. The chain is built from TRBV20-1 and TRBJ2-5; 9 bases align to TRBD1. The germline V gene encodes CDR1 DFQATT and CDR2 SNEGSKA (reference sequence). There are 15 residues in the CDR3. V lost 4 bases, J lost 5 bases, and 11 bases stayed unmatched. CDR3 amino acids: CSAKPGTGTGETQYF. The CDR3 DNA sequence: TGCAGTGCTAAGCCCGGGACAGGGACTGGGGAGACCCAGTACTTC.

Regarding this clonotype: Without the conserved terminal phenylalanine or tryptophan, this CDR3 likely stems from a read error. CDR3 sequence: CASSSGIAGELFL. CDR3 DNA: TGTGCCAGCAGCTCCGGAATAGCCGGGGAACTGTTTCTT. The chain is built from TRBV7-3 and TRBJ2-2, with D possibly matching TRBD2 (5 bases). Germline V gene lookup returns CDR1 SGHTA and CDR2 FQGTGA. This CDR3 contains 13 residues.

There are many counts of this clonotype. V usage is TRBV12-3 or TRBV12-4 and J usage is TRBJ2-7; D is undetermined. V lost 6 bases and J lost 3, with 12 bases in between. This CDR3 contains 13 residues. The CDR3 sequence is CASSLWFDYEQYF. CDR3 bases: TGTGCCAGCAGCCTTTGGTTCGACTACGAGCAGTACTTC.

The table lists this clonotype with many counts. This sequence joins TRBV28 and TRBJ2-7, with 9 bases that match TRBD1. CDR1 is MDHEN, CDR2 SYDVKM, per germline. CDR3 length: 15 residues. V shed 6 bases, J shed 1 base, and the junction held 7 bases outside the gene matches. In DNA, the CDR3 is TGTGCCAGCAGCTCAAGACAGGGGGGATCCTACGAGCAGTACTTC. It translates to CASSSRQGGSYEQYF. The entire variable domain, with the rest obtained from reference TRBV28 and TRBJ2-7, is as follows: DVKVTQSSRYLVKRTGEKVFLECVQDMDHENMFWYRQDPGLGLRLIYFSYDVKMKEKGDIPEGYSVSREKKERFSLILESASTNQTSMYLCASSSRQGGSYEQYFGPGTRLTVT.

V usage is TRBV6-1 and J usage is TRBJ1-2, with D uncertain. The ends were cut back, 10 bases at V and 1 base at J, with 13 bases in the middle. Germline V lookup: CDR1 MNHNS, CDR2 SASEGT. This CDR3 spans 13 amino acids. CDR3 in amino acids: CATAAGINYGYTF. The CDR3 DNA is TGTGCCACCGCCGCAGGTATTAACTATGGCTACACCTTC.

Points on this clonotype: Possible read error: a much larger clone is one base away. The chain has TRBV11-1 and TRBJ1-1, with D possibly TRBD1 on 6 matching bases. CDR3 length: 16 residues. Germline CDR1 SGHAT, CDR2 FQDESV (reference sequence). The CDR3 region has the DNA TGTGCCAGCATACCTTGGGCGGGGGACAAGAACACTGAAGCTTGCTTT. Protein product: CASIPWAGDKNTEACF.

This clonotype was counted once. V and J are TRBV19 and TRBJ1-5; a weak D match, TRBD1 (6 bases). Per germline, CDR1 LNHDA and CDR2 SQIVND (reference sequence). Trimming shortened V by 6 bases and J by 4 bases, and 19 bases separated the two germline ends. This CDR3 has 16 amino acids. CDR3 sequence reads: CASSPGHSTSNQPQHF. DNA of the CDR3: TGTGCCAGTAGCCCGGGACACTCTACGAGTAATCAGCCCCAGCATTTT. The full variable domain, its missing parts supplied by reference TRBV19 and TRBJ1-5, is DGGITQSPKYLFRKEGQNVTLSCEQNLNHDAMYWYRQDPGQGLRLIYYSQIVNDFQKGDIAEGYSVSREKKESFPLTVTSAQKNPTAFYLCASSPGHSTSNQPQHFGDGTRLSIL.

There are many counts of this clonotype. The chain employs TRBV27 and TRBJ2-2; D ambiguous. Germline CDR1 is MNHEY and CDR2 is SMNVEV (reference sequence). V was pared by 10 bases and J by 2 bases, with 14 bases between. The CDR3 extends over 14 amino acids. CDR3 sequence reads: CATRIQSNTGELFF. CDR3 nucleotides: TGTGCCACCCGGATCCAGTCAAACACCGGGGAGCTGTTTTTT.

The rearrangement links TRBV6-1 to TRBJ1-2; 11 bases match TRBD1. CDR3 length: 15 amino acids. Germline CDR1 is MNHNS and CDR2 is SASEGT. J lost 4 bases, V lost 6 bases, and 7 bases had no gene match. Written as DNA, the CDR3 is TGTGCCAGCAGCGATGGGACAGGGGGTTCCTATGGCTACACCTTC. Translated, it gives CASSDGTGGSYGYTF.

The sample holds many counts of this clonotype. The rearrangement joins TRBV29-1 to TRBJ2-7; D possibly corresponds to TRBD1 (5 bases). The CDR3 consists of 15 residues. Trimming removed 7 bases from V and 0 bases from J, with 19 bases in between. CDR1 and CDR2 (germline): SQVTM, ANQGSEA. CDR3 DNA: TGCAGCGCCCGCCTCGTAGGGGAACGCTCCTACGAGCAGTACTTC. Its translation is CSARLVGERSYEQYF.

V usage is TRBV12-3 or TRBV12-4 and J usage is TRBJ1-2; no clear D gene. Trimming took off 6 bases at V and 8 bases at J, with 19 bases between the two ends. CDR3 length: 14 residues. This chain's CDR3 is CASSPSPFAWGYTF. The CDR3 region has the DNA TGTGCCAGCAGCCCAAGCCCTTTTGCTTGGGGCTACACCTTC.

This clonotype was detected many times. The CDR3, as DNA: TGTGCCAGCAGAGTAGAAGGACTGGCAAGCTTCTACGAGCAGTACTTC. It translates to CASRVEGLASFYEQYF. This chain links TRBV12-3 or TRBV12-4 with TRBJ2-7; D is possibly TRBD2 (5 bases). Trimming stripped 6 bases from V and 3 bases from J, with 21 bases between. The CDR3 runs to 16 residues.

This clonotype showed up many times. The chain combines TRBV28 with TRBJ1-2; the D is unclear. Germline loops: CDR1 MDHEN, CDR2 SYDVKM. Trimming shortened V by 3 bases and J by 0 bases, and 5 bases separated the two germline ends. CDR3 length equals 13 residues. CDR3 amino acids: CASSFDTNYGYTF. The DNA for the CDR3 is TGTGCCAGCAGTTTCGATACTAACTATGGCTACACCTTC.

The count of this clonotype is one. With a much larger clone just one base away, this may be a read error. It is likely a read error, because the conserved phenylalanine at the end of the CDR3 is missing. The chain combines TRBV7-2 with TRBJ2-7, with D hard to call. CDR1 is SGHTA and CDR2 is FQGNSA in the germline V gene. The CDR3 sequence is 13 residues long. The V gene lost 6 bases and the J gene lost 3 bases, with 12 bases spanning the gap. This CDR3 is CASRRTANYEQYY. The CDR3 nucleotides are TGTGCCAGCAGGCGTACAGCGAACTACGAGCAGTACTAC.

This clonotype was observed a few times. The rearrangement uses TRBV27 and TRBJ2-5; 11 positions match TRBD1. V dropped 6 bases and J dropped 5; count of bases not matched to a gene: 11. Germline values: CDR1 MNHEY, CDR2 SMNVEV (reference sequence). The CDR3 contains 16 residues. Here the CDR3 reads CASSLWTGGGGETQYF. In DNA, the CDR3 is TGTGCCAGCAGCCTTTGGACAGGGGGCGGTGGGGAGACCCAGTACTTC.

This clonotype was seen at least ten times. The chain is built from TRBV20-1 and TRBJ2-5; a weak D match, TRBD2 (6 bases). Germline lookup yields CDR1 DFQATT and CDR2 SNEGSKA (reference sequence). Trimming cost V 4 bases and J 5 bases, with 11 bases left between them. The CDR3 consists of 12 residues. CDR3 sequence reads: CSAKQEGETQYF. The CDR3 DNA sequence: TGCAGTGCTAAGCAGGAGGGGGAGACCCAGTACTTC.

This clonotype has ten or more counts. The chain joins TRBV10-3 to TRBJ2-7; D uncertain. CDR3 length equals 12 residues. Between the trimmed V and J ends, which lost 10 bases and 1 base, there was a span of 11 bases. CDR1 is ENHRY, CDR2 SYGVKD, per germline. CDR3 amino acids: CATRTESYEQYF. Here the CDR3 DNA reads TGTGCCACCCGGACCGAGTCCTACGAGCAGTACTTC.

This clonotype has a count of ten or more. The chain couples TRBV12-3 or TRBV12-4 to TRBJ1-5; 8 nucleotides align to TRBD1. This CDR3 region has 13 residues. The ends lost 4 bases at V and 6 bases at J; junction bases unmatched: 2. The chain's CDR3 is CASSSDRVQPQHF. CDR3 sequence (DNA): TGTGCCAGCAGTTCGGACAGGGTTCAGCCCCAGCATTTT.

The chain employs TRBV7-9 and TRBJ2-5, with TRBD2 matching 7 bases. V lost 3 bases, J lost 5 bases, and 6 bases stayed unmatched. The CDR3 sequence is 14 residues long. The germline CDR1 and CDR2 sequences are SEHNR and FQNEAQ (reference sequence). The CDR3 loop is CASSFAGVGETQYF. The CDR3 nucleotides read TGTGCCAGCAGCTTCGCGGGAGTGGGGGAGACCCAGTACTTC.